The 21 T cell receptor beta chains below come from one sample, sequenced in a study of blood T cell repertoires in COVID-19. Here immunoSEQ multiplex PCR was the method, and the copy in TCRdb shows in-frame clones only, minus some. The repertoire holds 350,000 or so clones, with about 86% as singletons. Sequenced input: peripheral blood. The source of these receptors is a man aged 30 to 45 with active or convalescent COVID-19.

The chain has TRBV4-1 and TRBJ1-2; D is perhaps TRBD1 (5 bases). The CDR3 contains 17 residues. Trimming pared 1 base from V and 3 bases from J, leaving 18 bases between. CDR1 is MGHRA and CDR2 is YSYEKL in the germline V gene. The CDR3 is CASSQGRARGDDYGYTF. DNA of the CDR3: TGCGCCAGCAGCCAAGGGAGGGCTCGGGGGGATGACTATGGCTACACCTTC.

The CDR3 bases are TGCGCCAGCAGCTTGGCCGGGTCTGCTCGGGGAAACACCATATATTTT. It is translated as CASSLAGSARGNTIYF. V gene TRBV5-1 combines with J gene TRBJ1-3; D unclear. The CDR3 runs 16 residues. In germline, CDR1 is SGHRS, CDR2 YFSETQ. Deletions cut 0 bases from V and 4 bases from J, with 14 bases between.

The gene calls are TRBV10-3 and TRBJ2-3; TRBD2 aligns across 8 bases. CDR1 ENHRY and CDR2 SYGVKD come from the germline V gene. The CDR3 spans 18 residues. V lost 0 bases, J lost 3 bases, and 11 bases stayed unmatched. The CDR3 region is CAISESGRGGVGTDTQYF. CDR3 sequence (DNA): TGTGCCATCAGTGAGTCGGGTCGGGGGGGCGTCGGTACAGATACGCAGTATTTT.

The chain combines TRBV12-3 or TRBV12-4 with TRBJ2-1; D not certain. The CDR3 runs 12 residues. V was trimmed by 6 bases and J by 6 bases, leaving 9 bases between them. CDR3 protein: CASSSLPNEQFF. DNA for the CDR3: TGTGCCAGCAGCTCTCTCCCCAATGAGCAGTTCTTC.

The chain couples TRBV7-9 to TRBJ1-1; 7 positions agree with TRBD1. This CDR3 is built from 15 residues. The ends lost 5 bases at V and 2 bases at J; junction bases unmatched: 8. Germline CDR1 SEHNR, CDR2 FQNEAQ (reference sequence). The CDR3 region is CASSPRQGANTEAFF. The CDR3 DNA follows: TGTGCCAGCAGCCCCCGACAGGGAGCCAACACTGAAGCTTTCTTT.

This chain connects TRBV4-2 to TRBJ1-6; a weak D match, TRBD1 (5 bases). The CDR3 runs to 14 residues. Germline lookup yields CDR1 LGHNA and CDR2 YNFKEQ. V gave up 6 bases and J gave up 10 bases, with 16 bases separating them. Here the CDR3 reads CASSQGGEVSPLHF. CDR3 DNA sequence: TGTGCCAGCAGTCAGGGAGGAGAGGTCTCACCCCTCCACTTT.

This clone was seen once. J is TRBJ2-1 and V is TRBV19, with no clear D. The V end was cut by 2 bases, the J end by 9 bases, with 8 bases between. The CDR3 is made up of 12 amino acids. CDR1 LNHDA and CDR2 SQIVND come from the germline V gene (reference sequence). CDR3 sequence reads: CASSIPYAEQFF. The CDR3 DNA reads TGTGCCAGTAGTATACCCTATGCTGAGCAGTTCTTC.

This chain links TRBV14 with TRBJ2-1, with 7 nucleotides matching TRBD2. The J segment lost 5 bases and the V segment lost 2 bases, leaving 6 bases of the junction unmatched. The CDR3 length is 15 residues. Germline V CDR1 and CDR2: SGHDN, FVKESK. This chain's CDR3 is CASSQMREGHNEQFF. CDR3 sequence (DNA): TGTGCCAGCAGCCAAATGAGGGAGGGCCACAATGAGCAGTTCTTC.

The chain uses TRBV7-3 and TRBJ2-1; possible D gene TRBD1, 8 bases. CDR1 is SGHTA, CDR2 FQGTGA, per germline. Deletions cut 4 bases from V and 3 bases from J, with 13 bases between. CDR3 length: 15 residues. The CDR3 sequence is CASSWTGRVYNEQFF. The CDR3 region has the DNA TGTGCCAGCAGCTGGACAGGGAGGGTCTACAATGAGCAGTTCTTC. Combining the CDR3 with reference TRBV7-3 and TRBJ2-1 gives the whole variable domain GAGVSQTPSNKVTEKGKYVELRCDPISGHTALYWYRQSLGQGPEFLIYFQGTGAADDSGLPNDRFFAVRPEGSVSTLKIQRTERGDSAVYLCASSWTGRVYNEQFFGPGTRLTVL.

The chain carries TRBV6-2 or TRBV6-3 and TRBJ1-5; perhaps TRBD1 as D (5 bases). This CDR3 spans 17 amino acids. Germline CDR1 and CDR2: MNHEY and SVGEGT. V was shortened by 4 bases and J by 0 bases, with 16 bases between the two germline ends. CDR3 nucleotides: TGTGCCAGCAGTTGGTCTTTGGGGGGGATTAGCAATCAGCCCCAGCATTTT. It translates to CASSWSLGGISNQPQHF.

The chain combines TRBV4-1 with TRBJ1-1; D remains unclear. Trimming removed 6 bases from V and 6 bases from J, with 20 bases in between. The CDR3 extends over 15 amino acids. Germline V gene data show CDR1 as MGHRA and CDR2 as YSYEKL. Here the CDR3 reads CASRTSPVVPSEAFF. In DNA form, the CDR3 reads TGCGCCAGCAGAACGTCTCCAGTTGTACCCTCTGAAGCTTTCTTT.

This clone has a handful of counts. The J gene is TRBJ2-1, the V gene TRBV6-5; 9 positions agree with TRBD1. CDR1 is MNHEY and CDR2 is SVGAGI in the germline V gene. V was clipped by 10 bases and J by 4 bases; unmatched bases: 5. The CDR3 extends over 13 amino acids. This chain's CDR3 is CAMRQGVYNEQFF. The DNA for the CDR3 is TGTGCCATGAGACAGGGGGTTTACAATGAGCAGTTCTTC.

This rearrangement joins TRBV2 to TRBJ1-2, with D unclear. V gave up 8 bases and J gave up 7 bases, with 8 bases separating them. The germline V gene has CDR1 SNHLY and CDR2 FYNNEI. The CDR3 contains 10 residues. Here the CDR3 DNA reads TGTGCCAGCGGGCCAACTGGCTACACCTTC. Amino acid sequence: CASGPTGYTF.

This clone was seen a single time. The chain recombines TRBV5-4 with TRBJ2-7, with D perhaps TRBD1 (5 bases). The CDR3 has 15 amino acids. The germline V gene encodes CDR1 SGHNT and CDR2 YYREEE (reference sequence). V was shortened by 5 bases and J by 1 base, with 16 bases between the two germline ends. The CDR3 region has the DNA TGTGCCAGCAGTTTCGGACAAGGCTATTCCTACGAGCAGTACTTC. It yields the protein CASSFGQGYSYEQYF.

V is TRBV29-1 and J is TRBJ2-2, with TRBD1 as a possible D gene (5 bases). The CDR3 is made up of 13 amino acids. CDR1 SQVTM and CDR2 ANQGSEA come from the germline V gene. V shed 5 bases and J shed 3 bases, with 10 bases lying between them. Here the CDR3 DNA reads TGCAGCGTTTTATCAGGGTACACCGGGGAGCTGTTTTTT. The encoded protein is CSVLSGYTGELFF.

This rearrangement joins TRBV6-6 to TRBJ1-1; D remains unclear. The CDR3 consists of 11 residues. Germline loops: CDR1 MNHNY, CDR2 SVGAGI (reference sequence). V lost 5 bases and J 4 bases, leaving 5 bases between the germline ends. The CDR3 sequence: CASSGSTEAFF. The CDR3 coding sequence is TGTGCCAGCAGTGGGAGCACTGAAGCTTTCTTT.

CDR3 loop: CASSSLQGAKAFF. In DNA, the CDR3 is TGTGCCAGCAGTTCGTTACAGGGGGCTAAAGCTTTCTTT. V and J are TRBV27 and TRBJ1-1, with 9 nucleotides matching TRBD1. There are 13 residues in the CDR3. Germline V CDR1 and CDR2: MNHEY, SMNVEV (reference sequence). Trimming removed 4 bases from V and 9 bases from J; junction bases left unmatched: 6.

The chain uses TRBV5-1 and TRBJ1-2, with 8 bases matching TRBD1. V lost 3 bases, J lost 6 bases, and 4 bases stayed unmatched. The CDR3 is 13 residues long. The germline gives CDR1 SGHRS, CDR2 YFSETQ. This CDR3 is CASSSDRVDGYTF. The CDR3 DNA sequence: TGCGCCAGCAGCTCGGACAGGGTGGATGGCTACACCTTC.

V usage is TRBV28 and J usage is TRBJ1-2; the D gene is possibly TRBD1 (5 bases). This CDR3 contains 14 residues. V gave up 7 bases and J gave up 4 bases, with 16 bases separating them. Germline CDR1 and CDR2: MDHEN and SYDVKM. CDR3 in amino acids: CASIRGTHSYGYTF. The CDR3 coding sequence is TGTGCCAGCATCAGAGGGACTCACAGCTATGGCTACACCTTC.

The chain carries TRBV2 and TRBJ2-5; D gene unclear. Trimming left V 3 bases short and J 0 bases short, with 5 bases between. CDR1 SNHLY and CDR2 FYNNEI come from the germline V gene. The CDR3 is 13 residues long. The CDR3 DNA sequence: TGTGCCAGCAGTGAGGAGTACCAAGAGACCCAGTACTTC. Translating gives CASSEEYQETQYF. Supplemented by reference TRBV2 and TRBJ2-5, the full variable domain reads EPEVTQTPSHQVTQMGQEVILRCVPISNHLYFYWYRQILGQKVEFLVSFYNNEISEKSEIFDDQFSVERPDGSNFTLKIRSTKLEDSAMYFCASSEEYQETQYFGPGTRLLVL.

This clone was recorded once. The chain's CDR3 is CASSVAGVEKLFF. CDR3 bases: TGCGCCAGCAGTGTCGCGGGAGTTGAAAAACTGTTTTTT. V is TRBV10-2 and J is TRBJ1-4; D gene ambiguous. This CDR3 contains 13 residues. Trimming cost V 4 bases and J 7 bases, with 10 bases left between them. The germline CDR1 and CDR2 sequences are WSHSY and SAAADI.